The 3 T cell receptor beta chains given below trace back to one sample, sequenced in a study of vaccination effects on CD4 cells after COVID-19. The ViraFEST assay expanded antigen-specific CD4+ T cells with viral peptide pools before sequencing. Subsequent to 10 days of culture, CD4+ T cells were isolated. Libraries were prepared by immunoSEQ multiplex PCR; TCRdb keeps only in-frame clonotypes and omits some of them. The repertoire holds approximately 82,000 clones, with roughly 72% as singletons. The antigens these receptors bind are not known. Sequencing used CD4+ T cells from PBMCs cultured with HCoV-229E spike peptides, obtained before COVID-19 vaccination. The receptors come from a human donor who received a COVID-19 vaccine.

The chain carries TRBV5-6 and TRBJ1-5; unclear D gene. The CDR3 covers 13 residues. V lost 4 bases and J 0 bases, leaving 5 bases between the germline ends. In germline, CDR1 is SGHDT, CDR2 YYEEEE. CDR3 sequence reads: CASSADSNQPQHF. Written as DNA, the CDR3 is TGTGCCAGCAGCGCGGATAGCAATCAGCCCCAGCATTTT.

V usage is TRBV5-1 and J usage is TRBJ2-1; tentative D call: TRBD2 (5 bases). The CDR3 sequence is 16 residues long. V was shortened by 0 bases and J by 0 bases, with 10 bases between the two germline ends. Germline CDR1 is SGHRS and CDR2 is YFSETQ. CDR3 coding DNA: TGCGCCAGCAGCTTGGGACTAAAAAGCTCCTACAATGAGCAGTTCTTC. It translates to CASSLGLKSSYNEQFF.

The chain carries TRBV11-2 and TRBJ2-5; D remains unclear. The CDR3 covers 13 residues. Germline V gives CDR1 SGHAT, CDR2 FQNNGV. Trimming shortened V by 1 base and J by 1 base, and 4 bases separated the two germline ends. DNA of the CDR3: TGTGCCAGCAGCTTAGGCAGCCAAGAGACCCAGTACTTC. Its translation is CASSLGSQETQYF.